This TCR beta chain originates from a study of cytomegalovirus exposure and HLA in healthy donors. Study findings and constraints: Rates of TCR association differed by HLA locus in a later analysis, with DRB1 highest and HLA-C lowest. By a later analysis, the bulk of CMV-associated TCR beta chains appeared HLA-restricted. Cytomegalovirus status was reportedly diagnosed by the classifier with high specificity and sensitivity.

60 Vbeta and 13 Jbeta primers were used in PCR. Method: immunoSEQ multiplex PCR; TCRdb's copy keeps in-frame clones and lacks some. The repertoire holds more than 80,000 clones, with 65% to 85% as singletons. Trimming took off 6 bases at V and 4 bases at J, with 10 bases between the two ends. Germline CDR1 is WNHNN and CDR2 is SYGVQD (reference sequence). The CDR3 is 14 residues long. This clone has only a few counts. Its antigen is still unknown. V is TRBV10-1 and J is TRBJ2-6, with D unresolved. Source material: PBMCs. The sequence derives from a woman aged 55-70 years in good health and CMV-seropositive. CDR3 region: CASSAQAGANVLTF. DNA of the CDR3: TGCGCCAGCAGCGCCCAGGCCGGGGCCAACGTCCTGACTTTC.